This T cell receptor (beta chain) was profiled in a study of T cell repertoires in cytomegalovirus infection. For the study at large: Well-studied HLA-B-restricted epitopes and recently identified HLA-C-restricted epitopes of CMV were both used in the study. A matching HLA type, together with CMV infection, was signaled by public TCR beta signatures.

This clonotype was seen only a few times. As yet, its antigen is unknown. From the reads, TCRdb called clonotypes with MiXCR, one entry per CDR3 protein. The table shows about 740,000 distinct CDR3 sequences, with about 33% occurring only once. V shed 0 bases, J shed 0 bases, and the junction held 3 bases outside the gene matches. This CDR3 region has 16 residues. Germline V gene lookup returns CDR1 ENHRY and CDR2 SYGVKD. This specimen was cultured PBMCs, taken from culture after CMV antigen stimulation. The chain combines TRBV10-3 with TRBJ1-1; 8 bases line up with TRBD1. The receptor's source is a human donor in good health (CMV status not recorded). Some clones in this sample may be carry-over from other donors' samples. The CDR3 DNA follows: TGTGCCATCAGTGAGTCGAGACAGGGGATGAACACTGAAGCTTTCTTT. It codes for CAISESRQGMNTEAFF.